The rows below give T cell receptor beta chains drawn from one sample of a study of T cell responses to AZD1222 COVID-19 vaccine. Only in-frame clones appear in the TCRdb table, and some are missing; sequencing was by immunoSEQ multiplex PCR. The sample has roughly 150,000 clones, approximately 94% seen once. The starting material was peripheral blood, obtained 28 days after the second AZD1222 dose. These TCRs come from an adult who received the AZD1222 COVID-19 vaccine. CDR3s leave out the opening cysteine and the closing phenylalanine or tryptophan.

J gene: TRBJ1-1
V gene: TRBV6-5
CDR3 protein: ASSSPTGGNTEAF

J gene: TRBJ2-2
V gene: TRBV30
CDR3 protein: AWSRSYDTGELF

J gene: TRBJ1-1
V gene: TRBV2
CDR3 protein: ASHAPPSKAF

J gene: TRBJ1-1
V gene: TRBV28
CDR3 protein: ASNEWGDTEAF

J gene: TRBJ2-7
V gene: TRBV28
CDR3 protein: ASTLGGVYEQY

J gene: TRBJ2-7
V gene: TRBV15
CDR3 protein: ATSRDRAPYEQY

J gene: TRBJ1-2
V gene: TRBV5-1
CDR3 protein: ASSWGQDYGYT

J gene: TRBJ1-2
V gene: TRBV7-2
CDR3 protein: ASSLGQGAYGYT

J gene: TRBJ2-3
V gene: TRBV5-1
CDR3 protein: ASSLDSQVTQY

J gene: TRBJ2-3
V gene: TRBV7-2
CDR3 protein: ASSLKTGGLTDTQY

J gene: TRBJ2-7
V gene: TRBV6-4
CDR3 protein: ASSESDGPYEQY

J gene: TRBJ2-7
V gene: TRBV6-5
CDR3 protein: ASSYDQGRKEQY

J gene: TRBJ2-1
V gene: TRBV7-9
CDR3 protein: ASSLLNEQF

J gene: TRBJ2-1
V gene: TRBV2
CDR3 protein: ASSQLAGDRNEQF

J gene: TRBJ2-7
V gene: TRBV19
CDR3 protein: ASGGSQTYEQY

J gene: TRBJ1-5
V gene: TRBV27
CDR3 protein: ASSYGANQPQH

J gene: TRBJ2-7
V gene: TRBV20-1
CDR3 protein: SASPLSEQY

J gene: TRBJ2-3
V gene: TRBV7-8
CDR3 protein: ASSQWGSPARTDTQY

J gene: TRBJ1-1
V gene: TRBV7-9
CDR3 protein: ASSLNRGRTEAF

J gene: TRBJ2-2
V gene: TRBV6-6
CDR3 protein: ASSSWTGGLTGELF

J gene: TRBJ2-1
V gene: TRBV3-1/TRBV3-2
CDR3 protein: ASSQGTGDLGGQF

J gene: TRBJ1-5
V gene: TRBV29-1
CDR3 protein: SARDNSNQPQH

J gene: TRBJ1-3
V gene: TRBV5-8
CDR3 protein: ASSLLSGNTIY

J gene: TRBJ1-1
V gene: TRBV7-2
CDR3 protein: ASSAGWGAF

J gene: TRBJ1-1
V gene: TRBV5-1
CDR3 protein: ASSWTGVDTEAF